The 23 T cell receptor beta chains in this list originate from one sample, sequenced in a study of tumor and adjacent non-tumor tissue in lung cancer. Three rounds of nested PCR, following a modified ARM-PCR protocol, produced the TCRbeta library. TCRdb fed the multiplex PCR reads into MiXCR, producing one record per CDR3 protein. The sample carries fewer than 90,000 distinct CDR3 sequences, under 80% recorded once. No cell sorting was done before RNA was extracted from the tissue. More than 3 cm separated this lung sample from the edge of the tumor. Source material: distant non-tumor lung tissue. Receptors originate from a woman in her forties or fifties with non-small cell lung cancer.

The CDR3 coding sequence is TGCAATGTTAGAGATTCACGGGATCGGTATGAGCAGTACTTC. Its translation is CNVRDSRDRYEQYF. The gene calls are TRBV20-1 and TRBJ2-7; D may be TRBD2 (5 bases). CDR3 length: 14 residues. The V gene's germline CDR1 is DFQATT and CDR2 SNEGSKA (reference sequence).

Concerning this clonotype itself: One junction end does not reproduce the germline sequence, and a read error may be involved. The V call is TRBV29-1, the J call TRBJ2-1, with D uncertain. The length of the CDR3 is 17 residues. The germline V gene encodes CDR1 SQVTM and CDR2 ANQGSEA. DNA for the CDR3: TGCAGTGTTGAAGATCCAGGCGGTTGGAGCTCCTACAATGAGCAGTTCTTC. Its translation is CSVEDPGGWSSYNEQFF.

V gene TRBV29-1 combines with J gene TRBJ2-3; TRBD1 matches at 7 bases. This CDR3 has 14 residues. CDR1 is SQVTM and CDR2 is ANQGSEA in the germline V gene. The CDR3 sequence: CSATQTGPTDTQYF. CDR3 nucleotide sequence: TGCAGTGCCACACAGACAGGGCCCACAGATACGCAGTATTTT.

Concerning this clonotype itself: The junction departs from the called germline gene at one end, perhaps through a read error. This chain joins TRBV11-2 and TRBJ2-5, with D uncertain. Germline V gene sequence: CDR1 SGHAT, CDR2 FQNNGV. This CDR3 has 13 residues. The DNA of the CDR3 is TGTGTCAGCAGCTCGATCATCCAGGAGACCCAGTACTTC. The encoded protein is CVSSSIIQETQYF.

The chain is built from TRBV24-1 and TRBJ2-2, with D uncertain. Deletions cut 3 bases from V and 5 bases from J, with 12 bases between. The CDR3 consists of 15 residues. Per germline, CDR1 KGHDR and CDR2 SFDVKD. The CDR3 loop reads CATSDMLLGTGELFF. The CDR3, as DNA: TGTGCCACCAGTGATATGCTGTTAGGAACCGGGGAGCTGTTTTTT.

Details on this clonotype: The germline gene is not matched at one end of the junction; a read error may be the cause. The chain links TRBV29-1 to TRBJ2-7; 11 bases agree with TRBD1. This CDR3 region has 13 residues. Germline-derived CDR1 and CDR2 are SQVTM and ANQGSEA. The CDR3 loop is CIVRDRGNYEQYF. CDR3 bases: TGCATCGTCCGGGACAGGGGGAACTACGAGCAGTATTTC.

Judged by abundance, this clonotype is medium-sized. The chain combines TRBV11-2 with TRBJ2-3, with a weak D call TRBD1 (5 bases). V was clipped by 1 base and J by 2 bases, with 7 bases between them. The germline V gene has CDR1 SGHAT and CDR2 FQNNGV. The length of the CDR3 is 14 residues. CDR3 DNA: TGTGCCAGCAGCTTAGGGACAAACACAGATACGCAGTATTTT. It codes for CASSLGTNTDTQYF.

A note on this clonotype: Germline and junction disagree at one end, which may indicate a read error. The genes are TRBV11-2 and TRBJ1-1; D gene unclear. The CDR3 contains 17 residues. Germline values: CDR1 SGHAT, CDR2 FQNNGV. CDR3 DNA: TGTGCTAGCAGCTTAGGCGGGCCCAAAGCTATGAACACTGAAACTTTCTTT. Translation: CASSLGGPKAMNTETFF.

A single count supports this clonotype. It may be a read error: a sequence one base away is much more abundant. The chain joins TRBV30 to TRBJ1-2; no firm D call. CDR1 is GTSNPN and CDR2 is SVGIG in the germline V gene (reference sequence). V lost 3 bases, J lost 3 bases, and 14 bases lay in between. The CDR3 has 14 amino acids. Here the CDR3 reads CAWRADMTYYGYTF. DNA for the CDR3: TGTGCCTGGAGGGCCGACATGACCTACTATGGCTACACCTTC.

Turning to this clonotype: One end of the junction is discordant with germline, which a read error may explain. The V call is TRBV11-2, the J call TRBJ2-7; D ambiguous. From germline, CDR1 is SGHAT and CDR2 FQNNGV. This CDR3 region has 13 residues. CDR3 in amino acids: CASSTSSSNEQYF. CDR3 coding DNA: TGTGCCAGCAGCACGTCCAGCTCCAACGAGCAGTATTTC.

On this clonotype itself: One end of the junction varies from germline; a read error may be responsible. As DNA, the CDR3 is TGTGTCAGCAGTTTTGGGGCAGGGGTAGTGATTTATGGCTACACCTTC. Its translation is CVSSFGAGVVIYGYTF. This chain links TRBV28 with TRBJ1-2, with a tentative D call TRBD1 (6 bases). This CDR3 has 16 amino acids. Germline V gene sequence: CDR1 MDHEN, CDR2 SYDVKM.

The chain has TRBV7-8 and TRBJ2-7, with 7 bases fitting TRBD2. J was trimmed by 0 bases and V by 9 bases; bases with no gene match: 14. This CDR3 comprises 16 residues. The germline V gene has CDR1 SGHVS and CDR2 FQNEAQ. The CDR3 loop reads CAREEKQRGPSYEQYF. The CDR3 region has the DNA TGTGCCAGGGAAGAGAAGCAGCGGGGACCCTCCTACGAGCAGTACTTC.

About this clonotype: One end of the junction varies from germline; a read error may be responsible. This chain connects TRBV29-1 to TRBJ2-7, with D hard to call. The CDR3 length is 12 residues. Germline assignment: CDR1 SQVTM and CDR2 ANQGSEA. The CDR3 protein is CGVRMDIYEQYF. The DNA of the CDR3 is TGCGGCGTTCGGATGGATATCTACGAGCAGTACTTC.

In its sample, this clonotype was seen once. Germline and junction disagree at one end, which may indicate a read error. The J gene is TRBJ1-3, the V gene TRBV6-5; the D is unclear. The CDR3 has 12 amino acids. Germline CDR1 reads MNHEY; CDR2 reads SVGAGI. The CDR3 spells CASRSSGDTIYF. Here the CDR3 DNA reads TGTGCCAGCAGATCATCTGGAGACACCATATATTTT.

Concerning this clonotype itself: A single base separates this from a much larger clone, so it may be a read error. The CDR3 region has the DNA TGCACCAGCAGCGAGAACAATGAGCAGTTCTTC. Protein: CTSSENNEQFF. V is TRBV5-1 and J is TRBJ2-1; D is ambiguous. Germline V CDR1 and CDR2: SGHRS, YFSETQ. This CDR3 comprises 11 residues.

For this clonotype: With a much larger clone just one base away, this may be a read error. The rearrangement joins TRBV7-8 to TRBJ2-7; D remains ambiguous. CDR3 length: 13 amino acids. The V gene's germline CDR1 is SGHVS and CDR2 FQNEAQ. Here the CDR3 DNA reads TGTACCAGCAGCTTAGGCGGTACCTACGAGCAGTACTTC. This gives the protein CTSSLGGTYEQYF. Full variable domain (rest looked up from reference TRBV7-8 and TRBJ2-7): GAGVSQSPRYKVAKRGQDVALRCDPISGHVSLFWYQQALGQGPEFLTYFQNEAQLDKSGLPSDRFFAERPEGSVSTLKIQRTQQEDSAVYLCTSSLGGTYEQYFGPGTRLTVT.

Remarks on this clonotype: Germline is not matched at one junction end, which may reflect a read error. The rearrangement links TRBV11-1 to TRBJ2-5, with 8 bases matching TRBD1. The CDR3 totals 13 residues. The germline CDR1 and CDR2 sequences are SGHAT and FQDESV (reference sequence). The DNA of the CDR3 is TGTGCTAGCAGCATCGGACAGGGTGAGACCCAGTATTTC. It is translated as CASSIGQGETQYF.

To note about this clonotype: The junction differs from germline at one of its ends, possibly a read error. V and J are TRBV6-2 or TRBV6-3 and TRBJ2-1; no reliable D call. From germline, CDR1 is MNHEY and CDR2 SVGEGT. CDR3 length equals 14 residues. CDR3 protein: CASSYTENLSEQFF. For the CDR3, the DNA is TGTGCCAGTAGTTATACGGAGAACTTAAGTGAGCAGTTCTTC.

With respect to this clonotype: With a much larger clone just one base away, this may be a read error. The missing conserved phenylalanine or tryptophan at the end of this CDR3 makes a read error likely. V and J are TRBV30 and TRBJ1-6; D is unclear. The CDR3 totals 12 residues. Germline loops: CDR1 GTSNPN, CDR2 SVGIG (reference sequence). The germline V and J ends were trimmed by 2 bases and 8 bases, with 7 bases remaining between them. DNA for the CDR3: TGTGCCTGGAGTATGCTTCATTCACCCCTCCACATT. Protein: CAWSMLHSPLHI.

The gene calls are TRBV29-1 and TRBJ2-7, with D uncertain. The V gene lost 8 bases and the J gene lost 2 bases, with 13 bases spanning the gap. CDR3 length: 12 amino acids. Germline V lookup: CDR1 SQVTM, CDR2 ANQGSEA. This CDR3 reads CSFRTDTYEQYF. CDR3 nucleotides: TGCAGCTTTCGCACGGATACCTACGAGCAGTACTTC.

This clonotype was observed once. This chain links TRBV6-2 or TRBV6-3 with TRBJ2-7; the D is unclear. V lost 2 bases and J 9 bases, leaving 17 bases between the germline ends. This CDR3 has 14 residues. Germline V gene lookup returns CDR1 MNHEY and CDR2 SVGEGT. The CDR3 sequence: CASSYDMAISVQYF. The CDR3 DNA follows: TGTGCCAGCAGTTACGACATGGCGATCTCTGTGCAGTACTTC.

This clonotype showed up many times. The chain links TRBV20-1 to TRBJ2-7, with 7 bases aligning to TRBD2. The CDR3 length is 13 residues. With V trimmed by 4 bases and J by 5 bases, 8 bases remained unmatched. Germline CDR1 reads DFQATT; CDR2 reads SNEGSKA (reference sequence). CDR3 region: CSANRQGGNEQYF. Here the CDR3 DNA reads TGCAGTGCTAATCGGCAGGGAGGGAACGAGCAGTACTTC.

Details on this clonotype: At one of its ends the junction is not consistent with the germline gene, which may arise from a read error. The chain recombines TRBV19 with TRBJ2-6, with 9 nucleotides matching TRBD1. The germline gives CDR1 LNHDA, CDR2 SQIVND (reference sequence). The CDR3 totals 17 residues. CDR3 nucleotides: TGTGCCAGCAGTGGGGACAGGGCGGGATCTGGGGCCAACGTCCTGAGTTTC. Amino acids: CASSGDRAGSGANVLSF.